The T cell receptor (beta chain) described here comes from a study of relationships among human T cell subsets. From mRNA, alpha and beta CDR3 regions were amplified using semiquantitative ARM-PCR. ARM-PCR used tagged nested gene-specific primers, then communal superprimers for exponential amplification. Before the second round, exonuclease removed the nested primers. TCRdb analysed the multiplex PCR reads with MiXCR anew, one entry per CDR3 protein. Of about 9,000 distinct CDR3 sequences in the sample, 45% to 65% are singletons; the top ten hold more than 5%. Anti-CD45RO beads selected memory T cells out of the CD45RA-negative fraction. Subset-specific monoclonal antibody beads were used to isolate T cell subsets. A few counts support this clonotype. Trimming shortened V by 4 bases and J by 2 bases, and 16 bases separated the two germline ends. This CDR3 is 16 amino acids long. The germline V gene encodes CDR1 SGHRS and CDR2 YFSETQ.

Sample: memory T cells sorted from blood. The sequence derives from a middle-aged man in good health. V gene TRBV5-1 combines with J gene TRBJ2-1; no reliable D call. The DNA for the CDR3 is TGCGCCAGCAGCAAAAATTTGGATCCTACCTACAATGAGCAGTTCTTC. This encodes CASSKNLDPTYNEQFF.